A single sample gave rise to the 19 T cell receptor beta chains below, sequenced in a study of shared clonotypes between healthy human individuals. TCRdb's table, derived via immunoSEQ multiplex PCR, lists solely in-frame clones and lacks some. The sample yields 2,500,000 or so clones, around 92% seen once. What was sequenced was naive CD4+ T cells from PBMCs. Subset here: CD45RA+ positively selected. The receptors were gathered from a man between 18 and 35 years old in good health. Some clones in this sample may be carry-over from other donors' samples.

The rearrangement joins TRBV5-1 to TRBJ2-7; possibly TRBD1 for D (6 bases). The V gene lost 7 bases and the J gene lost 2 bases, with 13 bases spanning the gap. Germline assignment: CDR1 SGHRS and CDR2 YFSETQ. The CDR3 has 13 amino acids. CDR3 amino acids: CASARTVPYEQYF. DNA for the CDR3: TGCGCCAGCGCCCGGACAGTTCCCTACGAGCAGTACTTC.

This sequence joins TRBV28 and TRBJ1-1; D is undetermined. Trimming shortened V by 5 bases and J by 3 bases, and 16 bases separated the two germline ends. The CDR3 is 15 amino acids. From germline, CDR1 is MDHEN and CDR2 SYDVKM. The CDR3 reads CASSPPGRLDTEAFF. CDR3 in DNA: TGTGCCAGCAGTCCCCCCGGGCGGTTGGACACTGAAGCTTTCTTT.

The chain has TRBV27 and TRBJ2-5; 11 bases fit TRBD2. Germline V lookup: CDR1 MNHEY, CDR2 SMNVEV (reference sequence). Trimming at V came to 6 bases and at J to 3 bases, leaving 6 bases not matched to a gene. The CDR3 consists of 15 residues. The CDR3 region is CASSGLAGLKETQYF. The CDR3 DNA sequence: TGTGCCAGCAGCGGACTAGCGGGTCTTAAAGAGACCCAGTACTTC.

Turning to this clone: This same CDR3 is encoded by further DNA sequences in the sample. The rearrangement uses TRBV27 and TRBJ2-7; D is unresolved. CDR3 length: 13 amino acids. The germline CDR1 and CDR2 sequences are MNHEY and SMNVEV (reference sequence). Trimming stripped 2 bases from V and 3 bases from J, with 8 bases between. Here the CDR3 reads CASSLLPNYEQYF. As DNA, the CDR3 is TGTGCCAGCAGTTTACTCCCTAACTACGAGCAGTACTTC.

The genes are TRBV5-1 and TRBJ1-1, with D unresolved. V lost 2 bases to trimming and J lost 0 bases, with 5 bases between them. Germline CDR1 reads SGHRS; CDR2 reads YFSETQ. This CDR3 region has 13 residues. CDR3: CASSFELNTEAFF. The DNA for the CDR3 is TGCGCCAGCAGCTTTGAGTTGAACACTGAAGCTTTCTTT.

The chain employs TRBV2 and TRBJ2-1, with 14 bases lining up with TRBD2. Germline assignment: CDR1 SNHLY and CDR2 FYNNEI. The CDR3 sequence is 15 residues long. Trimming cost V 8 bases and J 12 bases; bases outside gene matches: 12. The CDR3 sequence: CASGGGLAGVTSQFF. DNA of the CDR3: TGTGCCAGCGGGGGGGGACTAGCGGGAGTGACATCGCAGTTCTTC.

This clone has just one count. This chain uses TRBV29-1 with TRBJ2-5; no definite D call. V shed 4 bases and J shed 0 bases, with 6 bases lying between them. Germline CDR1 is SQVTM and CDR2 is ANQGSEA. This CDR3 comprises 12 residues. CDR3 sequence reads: CSVGRNQETQYF. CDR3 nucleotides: TGCAGCGTTGGGCGGAACCAAGAGACCCAGTACTTC.

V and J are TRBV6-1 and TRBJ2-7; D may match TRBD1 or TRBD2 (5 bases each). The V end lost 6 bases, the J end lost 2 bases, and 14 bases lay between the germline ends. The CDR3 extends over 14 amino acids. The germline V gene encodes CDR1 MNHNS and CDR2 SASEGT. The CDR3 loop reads CASSIRDGPYEQYF. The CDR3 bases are TGTGCCAGCAGCATCCGGGACGGTCCCTACGAGCAGTACTTC.

CDR3 DNA sequence: TGTGCCAGCAGCTTACTAGCGGGAGAGTCTGGGCAGTACTTC. Its protein product is CASSLLAGESGQYF. The rearrangement uses TRBV11-2 and TRBJ2-7, with 10 bases fitting TRBD2. Looked up from germline, CDR1 is SGHAT and CDR2 is FQNNGV. The junction had 7 bases not matched to a gene; V was cut back by 2 bases and J by 9 bases. The CDR3 covers 14 residues.

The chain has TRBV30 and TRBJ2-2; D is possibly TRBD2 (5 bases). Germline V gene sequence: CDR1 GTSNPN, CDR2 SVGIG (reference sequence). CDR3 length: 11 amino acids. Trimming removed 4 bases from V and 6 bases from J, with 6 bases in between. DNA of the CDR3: TGTGCCTGGAAGGGAGCCGGGGAGCTGTTTTTT. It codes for CAWKGAGELFF.

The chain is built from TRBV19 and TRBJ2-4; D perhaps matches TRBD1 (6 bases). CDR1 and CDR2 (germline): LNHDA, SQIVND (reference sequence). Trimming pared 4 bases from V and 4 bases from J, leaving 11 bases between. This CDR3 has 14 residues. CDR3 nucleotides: TGTGCCAGTAGTACAGGGGTGGGAAAAAACATTCAGTACTTC. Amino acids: CASSTGVGKNIQYF.

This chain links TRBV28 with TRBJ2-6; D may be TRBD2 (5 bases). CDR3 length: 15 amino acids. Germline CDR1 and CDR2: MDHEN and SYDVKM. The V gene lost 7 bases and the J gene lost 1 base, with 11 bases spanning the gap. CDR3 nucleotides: TGTGCCAGCACCTTTCGGGGTTCTGGGGCCAACGTCCTGACTTTC. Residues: CASTFRGSGANVLTF.

CDR3 loop: CASSERERGQPQHF. For the CDR3, the DNA is TGTGCCAGCAGTGAGAGGGAGAGGGGTCAGCCCCAGCATTTT. V and J are TRBV2 and TRBJ1-5; a weak D match, TRBD1 (5 bases). The V end was cut by 3 bases, the J end by 6 bases, with 12 bases between. The CDR3 loop spans 14 amino acids. The germline V gene encodes CDR1 SNHLY and CDR2 FYNNEI.

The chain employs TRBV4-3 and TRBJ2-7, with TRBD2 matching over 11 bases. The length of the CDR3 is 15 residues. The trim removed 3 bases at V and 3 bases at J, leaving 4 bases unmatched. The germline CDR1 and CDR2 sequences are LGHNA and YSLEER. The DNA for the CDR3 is TGCGCCAGCAGCCAGGGACTAGCGGCCTTCTACGAGCAGTACTTC. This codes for CASSQGLAAFYEQYF.

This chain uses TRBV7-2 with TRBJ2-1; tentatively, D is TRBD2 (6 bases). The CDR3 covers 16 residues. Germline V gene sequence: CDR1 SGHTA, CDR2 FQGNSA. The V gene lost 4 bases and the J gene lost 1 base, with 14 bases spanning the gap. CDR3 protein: CASSSRDLASYNEQFF. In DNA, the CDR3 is TGTGCCAGCAGCTCGCGGGATTTAGCTTCCTACAATGAGCAGTTCTTC. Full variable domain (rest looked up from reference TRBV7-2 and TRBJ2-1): GAGVSQSPSNKVTEKGKDVELRCDPISGHTALYWYRQSLGQGLEFLIYFQGNSAPDKSGLPSDRFSAERTGGSVSTLTIQRTQQEDSAVYLCASSSRDLASYNEQFFGPGTRLTVL.

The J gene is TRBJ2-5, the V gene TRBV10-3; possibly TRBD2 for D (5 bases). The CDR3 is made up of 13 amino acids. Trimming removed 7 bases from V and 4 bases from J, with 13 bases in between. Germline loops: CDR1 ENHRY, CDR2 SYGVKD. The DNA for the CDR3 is TGTGCCATCAAGGATCCTAGCATAGAGACCCAGTACTTC. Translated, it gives CAIKDPSIETQYF.

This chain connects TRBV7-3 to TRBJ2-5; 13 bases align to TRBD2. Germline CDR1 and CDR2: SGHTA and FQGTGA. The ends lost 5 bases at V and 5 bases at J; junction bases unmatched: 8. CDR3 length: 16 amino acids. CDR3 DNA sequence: TGTGCCAGCAGCCCAGGGACTAGCGGGATTACGGAGACCCAGTACTTC. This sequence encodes CASSPGTSGITETQYF.

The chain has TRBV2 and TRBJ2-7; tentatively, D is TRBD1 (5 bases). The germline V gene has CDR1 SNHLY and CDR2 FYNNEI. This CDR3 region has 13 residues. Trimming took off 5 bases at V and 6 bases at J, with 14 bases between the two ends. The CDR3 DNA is TGTGCCAGCAGTTACTCAGGGTTAGGCGAGCAGTACTTC. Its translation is CASSYSGLGEQYF.

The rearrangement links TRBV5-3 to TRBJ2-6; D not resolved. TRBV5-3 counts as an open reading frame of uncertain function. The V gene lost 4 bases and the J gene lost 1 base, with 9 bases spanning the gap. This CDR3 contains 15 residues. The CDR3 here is CARSLVRSGANVLTF. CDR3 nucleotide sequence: TGTGCCAGAAGCCTCGTTCGGTCTGGGGCCAACGTCCTGACTTTC.